This entry describes one T cell receptor beta chain. The germline gene is not matched at one end of the junction; a read error may be the cause. The sample belongs to a study of control samples from healthy donors and cancer patients. Measured with immunoSEQ multiplex PCR; TCRdb has only the in-frame clones, and not every one. This table holds around 15,000 clones, 85% to 90% found once. This clonotype was obtained from a woman in her seventies with colorectal cancer. The source material was PBMCs.

This CDR3 is CASSPVVAGQGEQFF. DNA of the CDR3: TGTGCTAGCAGCCCCGTGGTAGCGGGCCAGGGTGAGCAGTTCTTC. V usage is TRBV7-7 and J usage is TRBJ2-1; TRBD2 agrees at 7 bases. CDR1 is SSHAT and CDR2 is FNYEAQ in the germline V gene (reference sequence). The CDR3 spans 15 residues.